The 32 T cell receptor beta chains below were found in one sample sequenced in a study of tumor-infiltrating lymphocytes in primary liver carcinoma. Total RNA amounting to 500 ng was the source from which TCR beta cDNA was made with a constant-region primer. Three rounds of nested multiplex PCR with slightly modified ARM-PCR produced TCR beta libraries. TRBV1-TRBV30 forward and Cbeta reverse primers drove the first two roughly 10-cycle rounds. TCRdb reanalysed the multiplex PCR reads using MiXCR and keeps one entry per CDR3 protein. The sample shows roughly 80,000 distinct CDR3 sequences, 69% of them seen only once. Taking roughly 20-32 mg of unsorted bulk tissue, the authors co-extracted RNA and DNA. The sequenced sample consisted of tumor-adjacent normal liver tissue. Receptors were obtained from a man aged 40-49 years with primary liver carcinoma and hepatitis B virus infection.

Worth noting for this clonotype: Possible read error: a much larger clone is one base away. In this CDR3 the conserved last residue, phenylalanine or tryptophan, is missing, so a read error is likely. The rearrangement links TRBV14 to TRBJ1-1; no reliable D call. The CDR3 is 14 amino acids. Germline CDR1 SGHDN, CDR2 FVKESK. The V gene lost 5 bases and the J gene lost 3 bases, with 13 bases spanning the gap. The CDR3 nucleotides read TGTGCCAGCAGCAACCAACGATTATACACTGAAGCTTTCCTT. This gives the protein CASSNQRLYTEAFL.

Worth noting for this clonotype: A read error may produce the germline difference seen at one junction end. The V and J genes are TRBV28 and TRBJ2-7; 11 positions match TRBD2. The germline V gene encodes CDR1 MDHEN and CDR2 SYDVKM. The CDR3 runs 16 residues. Here the CDR3 DNA reads TGTGCTAGCAGTCCCCCGGGGACTAGCGGCACCTACGAGCAGCACTTC. Protein product: CASSPPGTSGTYEQHF.

In the case of this clonotype: One base away lies a much larger clone, so this may be a sequencing read error. J is TRBJ2-1 and V is TRBV7-2; D gene ambiguous. CDR3 length: 12 amino acids. Looked up from germline, CDR1 is SGHTA and CDR2 is FQGNSA. Trimming left V 5 bases short and J 5 bases short, with 7 bases between. The CDR3 coding sequence is TGTGCCAGCAGCAATTTAAACAATGAGCAGTTCTTC. This sequence encodes CASSNLNNEQFF.

About this clonotype itself: The CDR3 does not close with the conserved phenylalanine or tryptophan, likely indicating a read error. The limits of the CDR3 on the DNA are not certain, so only TCRdb's listed CDR3 is given. The chain employs TRBV4-1 and TRBJ2-5; whether TRBD1, the table's D call, matches the DNA was not checked. CDR1 and CDR2 from the germline V gene are MGHRA and YSYEKL. The CDR3 is made up of 14 amino acids, end residues included. This CDR3 is CASSPSGGCETHYS.

This clonotype was observed a single time. At one of its ends the junction is not consistent with the germline gene, which may arise from a read error. The chain has TRBV29-1 and TRBJ2-2; TRBD2 agrees at 16 bases. The CDR3 covers 13 residues. Germline V lookup: CDR1 SQVTM, CDR2 ANQGSEA. In DNA form, the CDR3 reads TGCACCGTTTCCGGGACTAGCGGGGGGGAACTGTTTTTT. Its translation is CTVSGTSGGELFF.

Comment on this clonotype: A much larger clone differs from this one at a single base, so this may be a read error. CDR3: CASSSSARGGEQYF. DNA of the CDR3: TGTGCCAGCAGTTCTTCAGCGAGAGGGGGCGAGCAGTACTTC. This rearrangement joins TRBV6-5 to TRBJ2-7; the D gene is possibly TRBD1 (6 bases). The CDR3 is 14 residues long. The germline gives CDR1 MNHEY, CDR2 SVGAGI. V lost 4 bases and J lost 6, with 16 bases in between.

A remark on this clonotype: One base away lies a much larger clone, so this may be a sequencing read error. The chain uses TRBV28 and TRBJ1-1, with D possibly being TRBD1 (6 bases). In germline, CDR1 is MDHEN, CDR2 SYDVKM. The CDR3 has 11 residues. For the CDR3, the DNA is TGTGTCAGCAGTCCAGGGGTACAAGCTTTCTTT. This encodes CVSSPGVQAFF.

The J gene is TRBJ1-1, the V gene TRBV5-1; a weak D match, TRBD1 (6 bases). V was pared by 0 bases and J by 4 bases, with 13 bases between. CDR1 is SGHRS and CDR2 is YFSETQ in the germline V gene. This CDR3 is 15 amino acids long. CDR3 residues: CASSLGGHGGTEAFF. CDR3 nucleotide sequence: TGCGCCAGCAGCTTGGGGGGACATGGGGGCACTGAAGCTTTCTTT.

The rearrangement uses TRBV10-2 and TRBJ2-1; 12 bases are a match to TRBD2. The V gene end was trimmed by 6 bases and the J gene end by 4 bases; junction bases not matched to a gene: 10. Germline CDR1 and CDR2: WSHSY and SAAADI. The CDR3 runs 17 residues. CDR3 DNA: TGCGCCAGCAGCGATCTAGCGGGAGGGAGGTCTTACAATGAGCAGTTCTTC. Protein product: CASSDLAGGRSYNEQFF.

As to this clonotype: Sequence at one end of the junction differs from germline and may be a read error. The chain joins TRBV4-2 to TRBJ1-4; D gene unclear. The CDR3 spans 13 residues. Germline V gene data show CDR1 as LGHNA and CDR2 as YNFKEQ. The CDR3 sequence is CASSQPHREKVFF. The CDR3 DNA is TGTGCCAGCAGTCAGCCCCACCGTGAAAAAGTGTTTTTT.

The chain combines TRBV18 with TRBJ2-2; the D gene could be TRBD1 or TRBD2 (5 bases each). The germline V and J ends were trimmed by 4 bases and 4 bases, with 13 bases remaining between them. This CDR3 contains 15 residues. CDR1 KGHSH and CDR2 LQKENI come from the germline V gene. Written as DNA, the CDR3 is TGTGCCAGCTCACGGGGCGGGCCCACCACCGGGGAGCTGTTTTTT. Protein product: CASSRGGPTTGELFF.

Worth noting for this clonotype: A junction boundary mismatches the germline segment, possibly from a read error. V usage is TRBV6-5 and J usage is TRBJ2-1; perhaps D is TRBD1 or TRBD2 (5 bases each). Germline values: CDR1 MNHEY, CDR2 SVGAGI. The CDR3 spans 15 residues. The CDR3 is CASSPGPLTHNEHFF. The DNA of the CDR3 is TGTGCCAGCAGTCCGGGACCACTAACACACAATGAGCATTTCTTC.

Only a few counts were recorded for this clonotype. The junction departs from germline at one end; a sequencing error may be responsible. The rearrangement links TRBV2 to TRBJ2-2; TRBD2 aligns across 7 bases. The CDR3 has 17 residues. CDR1 is SNHLY and CDR2 is FYNNEI in the germline V gene. This chain's CDR3 is CACSEARLAEATGELFF. Here the CDR3 DNA reads TGTGCCTGCAGTGAAGCACGGCTAGCGGAGGCCACCGGGGAGCTGTTTTTT.

Notes on this clonotype: Being one base from a much bigger clone, this may be a read error. This rearrangement joins TRBV7-9 to TRBJ2-7; D unclear. From germline, CDR1 is SEHNR and CDR2 FQNEAQ (reference sequence). This CDR3 contains 11 residues. The chain's CDR3 is CASSLSLERYF. The CDR3 nucleotides are TGTGCCAGCAGCTTGTCTCTTGAGCGGTACTTC.

On this clonotype: Relative to the germline gene, one junction end is altered; a read error may explain this. The rearrangement joins TRBV28 to TRBJ2-1; D might be TRBD2 (7 bases). The germline V gene has CDR1 MDHEN and CDR2 SYDVKM. This CDR3 has 13 amino acids. Here the CDR3 reads CASWIWGGNEQFF. CDR3 DNA: TGTGCCAGCTGGATATGGGGGGGCAATGAGCAATTCTTC.

This clonotype was seen only once. This likely comes from a read error, as the CDR3 has no conserved phenylalanine or tryptophan at its end. No DNA is shown, since the ends of the CDR3 on it are uncertain; the CDR3 is the one TCRdb lists. The rearrangement links TRBV11-2 to TRBJ2-7; the tabulated D call, TRBD1, remains unverified against the DNA. In germline, CDR1 is SGHAT, CDR2 FQNNGV. Both ends counted, the CDR3 spans 13 residues. CDR3: CASSFHRVYELYY.

This clonotype was picked up a small number of times. The conserved phenylalanine or tryptophan normally closing the CDR3 is absent here, so this likely arose from a read error. This chain connects TRBV11-2 to TRBJ2-5; no clear D gene. CDR1 and CDR2 (germline): SGHAT, FQNNGV. The CDR3 consists of 12 residues. V dropped 2 bases and J dropped 5 bases, with 6 bases sitting between them. CDR3: CASSLMWETQYS. CDR3 DNA: TGTGCCAGCAGCTTAATGTGGGAGACCCAGTACTCC.

The genes are TRBV5-5 and TRBJ2-3, with D possibly TRBD2 on 6 matching bases. The CDR3 is 14 amino acids. From germline, CDR1 is SGHKS and CDR2 YYEKEE (reference sequence). Trimming removed 3 bases at V and 4 bases at J, with 12 bases between. CDR3 DNA: TGTGCCAGCAGCTCGGGGACTTACGCAGATACGCAGTATTTT. Its translation is CASSSGTYADTQYF.

The rearrangement links TRBV4-3 to TRBJ2-2; 9 positions agree with TRBD2. Germline trimming cut 8 bases from V and 1 base from J; bases unmatched to any gene: 23. The CDR3 has 21 amino acids. Germline CDR1 is LGHNA and CDR2 is YSLEER. The CDR3 DNA sequence: TGCGCCAGCGACCAACCAGTCGCAATAGCGGGAGACGAGTGGAACACCGGGGAGCTGTTTTTT. Translated, it gives CASDQPVAIAGDEWNTGELFF.

This clonotype was seen only a few times. The V gene is TRBV10-3, the J gene TRBJ2-6; 9 nucleotides align to TRBD1. V shed 6 bases and J 6 bases; nucleotides not matched to a gene: 15. Germline V gene data show CDR1 as ENHRY and CDR2 as SYGVKD. The CDR3 is 18 amino acids. DNA for the CDR3: TGTGCCATCAGGGCGGACAGGGGAAGGTCCTTTGAGGCCAACGTCCTGACTTTC. Translated, it gives CAIRADRGRSFEANVLTF.

Remarks on this clonotype: At one of its ends the junction is not consistent with the germline gene, which may arise from a read error. The chain carries TRBV20-1 and TRBJ1-1; 10 bases match TRBD1. CDR1 is DFQATT and CDR2 is SNEGSKA in the germline V gene (reference sequence). This CDR3 has 13 residues. CDR3 loop: CSAEGQGNTEASF. The DNA of the CDR3 is TGCAGTGCCGAGGGACAGGGGAACACTGAAGCTTCCTTT.

A remark on this clonotype: A much larger clone differs from this one at a single base, so this may be a read error. This chain connects TRBV28 to TRBJ1-6; TRBD1 agrees at 7 bases. The CDR3 has 16 residues. The ends lost 3 bases at V and 4 bases at J; junction bases unmatched: 6. Germline CDR1 is MDHEN and CDR2 is SYDVKM. CDR3 protein: CASSLLVTGYNSPLHF. DNA for the CDR3: TGTGCCAGCAGTTTGCTGGTGACAGGGTATAATTCACCCCTCCACTTT.

Turning to this clonotype: The junction departs from germline at one end; a sequencing error may be responsible. This chain connects TRBV5-5 to TRBJ2-4; D perhaps matches TRBD1 (5 bases). The CDR3 contains 14 residues. Germline CDR1 reads SGHKS; CDR2 reads YYEKEE (reference sequence). CDR3 nucleotides: TGTGCCAACAGCTTGGAACAGGCCAAAGACATTCAGTACTTC. It codes for CANSLEQAKDIQYF. Looking up the rest from reference TRBV5-5 and TRBJ2-4 gives the full variable domain: DAGVTQSPTHLIKTRGQQVTLRCSPISGHKSVSWYQQVLGQGPQFIFQYYEKEERGRGNFPDRFSARQFPNYSSELNVNALLLGDSALYLCANSLEQAKDIQYFGAGTRLSVL.

This clonotype was seen a handful of times. This may be a read error: a much more frequent sequence differs by one nucleotide. The CDR3 sequence is CAIVVNTEAFF. DNA of the CDR3: TGTGCCATCGTAGTGAACACTGAAGCTTTCTTT. The gene calls are TRBV10-3 and TRBJ1-1, with D unresolved. The V end was cut by 8 bases, the J end by 0 bases, with 4 bases between. This CDR3 spans 11 amino acids. From germline, CDR1 is ENHRY and CDR2 SYGVKD.

This clonotype was seen many times. The rearrangement links TRBV11-2 to TRBJ2-1; D remains unclear. CDR1 and CDR2 from the germline V gene are SGHAT and FQNNGV. Trimming took 3 bases from V and 4 from J, leaving 4 bases between them. The CDR3 sequence is 12 residues long. The CDR3 spells CASSFNYNEQFF. CDR3 sequence (DNA): TGTGCCAGCAGCTTCAATTACAATGAGCAGTTCTTC.

With regard to this clonotype: One end of the junction is discordant with germline, which a read error may explain. The chain links TRBV6-2 or TRBV6-3 to TRBJ1-1; D is ambiguous. This CDR3 is 15 amino acids long. Per germline, CDR1 MNHEY and CDR2 SVGEGT. CDR3 DNA sequence: TGTGCCAGCAGTCTCCGAATGACGATGAACACTGATGCTTTCTTT. It yields the protein CASSLRMTMNTDAFF.

This clonotype was detected ten times or more. The chain combines TRBV5-1 with TRBJ2-3, with D possibly matching TRBD2 (6 bases). Germline loops: CDR1 SGHRS, CDR2 YFSETQ. V lost 4 bases to trimming and J lost 3 bases, with 18 bases between them. The CDR3 totals 16 residues. The CDR3 sequence: CASSRVGEEATDTQYF. The CDR3 DNA is TGCGCCAGCAGCCGGGTGGGGGAGGAGGCGACAGATACGCAGTATTTT. The entire variable domain, with the rest obtained from reference TRBV5-1 and TRBJ2-3, is as follows: KAGVTQTPRYLIKTRGQQVTLSCSPISGHRSVSWYQQTPGQGLQFLFEYFSETQRNKGNFPGRFSGRQFSNSRSEMNVSTLELGDSALYLCASSRVGEEATDTQYFGPGTRLTVL.

In its sample, this clonotype was seen once. This is likely a read error, given that the CDR3 carries no conserved phenylalanine or tryptophan at its end. The chain couples TRBV6-2 or TRBV6-3 to TRBJ1-5; a possible D gene is TRBD1 (5 bases). This CDR3 spans 15 amino acids. Germline V lookup: CDR1 MNHEY, CDR2 SVGEGT. CDR3 loop: CASSLDSYSKQPQHS. CDR3 nucleotide sequence: TGTGCCAGCAGTTTAGACAGTTATAGCAAACAGCCCCAGCATTCT.

With respect to this clonotype: The final CDR3 position lacks the conserved phenylalanine or tryptophan, pointing to a likely read error. This sequence joins TRBV6-6 and TRBJ2-3, with 7 nucleotides matching TRBD1. This CDR3 is built from 13 residues. CDR1 and CDR2 from the germline V gene are MNHNY and SVGAGI (reference sequence). Here the CDR3 DNA reads TGTGCCGCATCGACAGGGTCTGCAGATACACAGTATTTG. This sequence encodes CAASTGSADTQYL.

To note about this clonotype: This may come from a read error, since a much larger clone is one base off. Since the CDR3 does not end with the conserved phenylalanine or tryptophan, this likely comes from a read error. V usage is TRBV12-3 or TRBV12-4 and J usage is TRBJ2-5; TRBD1 is a possible D gene (6 bases). With 3 bases removed from V and 5 bases from J, the gap between germline ends came to 10 bases. The CDR3 contains 13 residues. The CDR3 here is CASSLVQGETQYL. CDR3 coding DNA: TGTGCCAGCAGTTTGGTGCAGGGGGAGACCCAGTACTTA.

The chain couples TRBV5-4 to TRBJ2-7; 9 bases line up with TRBD2. The germline V gene has CDR1 SGHNT and CDR2 YYREEE (reference sequence). The CDR3 totals 15 residues. The CDR3 is CTNSHPGLAPLEQYF. In DNA form, the CDR3 reads TGTACCAACAGCCATCCGGGACTAGCTCCGTTGGAGCAGTACTTC.

Remarks on this clonotype: Germline is not matched at one junction end, which may reflect a read error. V and J are TRBV14 and TRBJ2-7; D is unresolved. CDR3 size: 15 residues. Germline values: CDR1 SGHDN, CDR2 FVKESK. The CDR3 sequence is CASSLSAYSKYELYF. The CDR3, as DNA: TGTGCCAGCAGTCTATCGGCATACTCGAAATACGAGCTGTACTTC. The variable domain in full, with the rest retrieved from reference TRBV14 and TRBJ2-7, is EAGVTQFPSHSVIEKGQTVTLRCDPISGHDNLYWYRRVMGKEIKFLLHFVKESKQDESGMPNNRFLAERTGGTYSTLKVQPAELEDSGVYFCASSLSAYSKYELYFGPGTRLTVT.